This is a list of T cell receptor beta chains from one sample in a study of radiotherapy plus CTLA-4 blockade in lung cancer. Data came from immunoSEQ multiplex PCR; TCRdb stores just in-frame clones and leaves some out. The data show around 86,000 clones, 75% to 90% seen once. The source material was peripheral blood, sampled from a patient treated with radiotherapy plus ipilimumab. These receptors were collected from a human donor with non-small cell lung cancer who had stable disease on radiotherapy plus ipilimumab. The CDR3 runs from the conserved cysteine through the conserved F or W. Fields, in order: V gene, J gene, CDR3 protein.

V: TRBV29-1
J: TRBJ2-7
CDR3: CSVVSRGSPYEQYF

V: TRBV28
J: TRBJ1-1
CDR3: CASSLGDGPRAFF

V: TRBV5-1
J: TRBJ2-1
CDR3: CASSLRVGQGGPGGEQFF

V: TRBV19
J: TRBJ2-7
CDR3: CASSIGVTGGEQYF

V: TRBV6-1
J: TRBJ1-2
CDR3: CASSESRGWNYGYTF

V: TRBV7-9
J: TRBJ2-2
CDR3: CASSGSGYHRELFF

V: TRBV6-1
J: TRBJ2-2
CDR3: CASSRAGRGGELFF

V: TRBV5-1
J: TRBJ1-1
CDR3: CASSLVAGDTEAFF

V: TRBV19
J: TRBJ1-3
CDR3: CASSSSYRGGGNTIYF

V: TRBV9
J: TRBJ2-1
CDR3: CASSVDPRGKSNEQFF

V: TRBV28
J: TRBJ2-6
CDR3: CASVSGANVLTF

V: TRBV2
J: TRBJ2-7
CDR3: CASSESVRGPTYEQYF

V: TRBV14
J: TRBJ2-7
CDR3: CASSLLPGAPRGYEQYF

V: TRBV6-1
J: TRBJ2-7
CDR3: CASSEGLGGASYEQYF

V: TRBV30
J: TRBJ1-2
CDR3: CAWGGLRGYTF

V: TRBV7-9
J: TRBJ2-5
CDR3: CASSLEGFGTQYF

V: TRBV28
J: TRBJ2-2
CDR3: CASRRTGAGELFF

V: TRBV18
J: TRBJ2-2
CDR3: CASSPSGDHTGELFF

V: TRBV29-1
J: TRBJ1-2
CDR3: CSVEPGYTF

V: TRBV27
J: TRBJ2-1
CDR3: CASSPGSSGGVRNEQFF

V: TRBV28
J: TRBJ1-1
CDR3: CASRHQGRTEAFF

V: TRBV7-2
J: TRBJ2-5
CDR3: CASSLVLAGRETQYF

V: TRBV9
J: TRBJ2-5
CDR3: CASSVRGTSGKETQYF